Presented here are 25 T cell receptor beta chains from one specimen sequenced in a study of cytomegalovirus exposure and HLA in healthy donors (dated by TCRdb to the late 2010s). Library creation used the immunoSEQ multiplex PCR assay. For the multiplex PCR, a mixture combining 60 forward primers for TCR Vbeta segments and 13 reverse primers for TCR Jbeta segments was used. TCRdb carries this immuneACCESS record with in-frame sequences only. Its versions omit some clonotypes, under half of them owing to an unresolved V gene in the studies checked, with the rest unexplained. For this sample the table gives about 140,000 clones, of which about 79% were detected only once. The top ten constitute 4.1% of the sample. Sample: PBMCs. These receptors all stem from a man in his forties or fifties in good health and CMV-seropositive.

This chain uses TRBV9 with TRBJ2-1; D ambiguous. CDR3 length: 11 residues. The V and J ends lost 4 bases and 5 bases respectively, with 4 bases between them. Germline V gives CDR1 SGDLS, CDR2 YYNGEE. The CDR3 nucleotides read TGTGCCAGCAGCCCAGACAATGAGCAGTTCTTC. Translated, it gives CASSPDNEQFF.

The chain combines TRBV7-9 with TRBJ2-3, with 11 bases lining up with TRBD2. V lost 4 bases and J lost 11; bases outside the gene matches: 17. This CDR3 is built from 17 residues. Looked up from germline, CDR1 is SEHNR and CDR2 is FQNEAQ (reference sequence). CDR3 region: CASSSSQGSGGAIGQYF. The DNA of the CDR3 is TGTGCCAGCAGCTCGAGTCAGGGTAGCGGGGGGGCCATCGGGCAGTATTTT.

The CDR3 DNA follows: TGTGCCAGTAGTTTAGTTCTCACCGGGGAGCTGTTTTTT. The encoded protein is CASSLVLTGELFF. The chain recombines TRBV19 with TRBJ2-2, with D uncertain. Germline V gene sequence: CDR1 LNHDA, CDR2 SQIVND (reference sequence). Trimming removed 5 bases at V and 4 bases at J, with 8 bases between. This CDR3 region has 13 residues.

This chain connects TRBV6-6 to TRBJ2-3; 10 nucleotides line up with TRBD2. J gave up 7 bases and V 0 bases, and 7 bases lay outside the gene matches. Germline-derived CDR1 and CDR2 are MNHNY and SVGAGI (reference sequence). CDR3 length: 16 amino acids. The CDR3 reads CASSYSRSSGRNTQYF. The CDR3 DNA reads as TGTGCCAGCAGTTACTCGAGGTCTAGCGGGAGAAATACGCAGTATTTT.

The chain links TRBV6-6 to TRBJ2-7; 8 positions agree with TRBD1. V was clipped by 5 bases and J by 7 bases; unmatched bases: 10. This CDR3 is 14 amino acids long. Germline V lookup: CDR1 MNHNY, CDR2 SVGAGI (reference sequence). The chain's CDR3 is CASSPDLRGQEQYF. The DNA for the CDR3 is TGTGCCAGCAGTCCTGATCTCAGGGGGCAAGAGCAGTACTTC.

The rearrangement joins TRBV4-3 to TRBJ1-2, with TRBD1 as a possible D gene (5 bases). The CDR3 totals 13 residues. V lost 8 bases and J lost 4, with 14 bases in between. Per the germline V gene, CDR1 is LGHNA and CDR2 is YSLEER. This CDR3 is CASRGETGYGYTF. CDR3 coding DNA: TGCGCCAGCCGGGGGGAGACCGGCTATGGCTACACCTTC.

Only a few counts were recorded for this clone. The genes are TRBV9 and TRBJ2-1; TRBD2 matches at 11 bases. Germline values: CDR1 SGDLS, CDR2 YYNGEE. The ends lost 0 bases at V and 7 bases at J; junction bases unmatched: 12. The CDR3 consists of 18 residues. This chain's CDR3 is CASSVEASGGSWGNEQFF. CDR3 nucleotide sequence: TGTGCCAGCAGCGTAGAGGCTAGCGGGGGGTCCTGGGGGAATGAGCAGTTCTTC.

The chain couples TRBV11-1 to TRBJ2-7; 8 bases align to TRBD1. This CDR3 has 15 residues. The ends lost 5 bases at V and 4 bases at J; junction bases unmatched: 10. From germline, CDR1 is SGHAT and CDR2 FQDESV (reference sequence). Written as DNA, the CDR3 is TGTGCCAGCAGCGTAGACAGGGGCCTCGGGTACGAGCAGTACTTC. It encodes CASSVDRGLGYEQYF.

The chain joins TRBV5-1 to TRBJ2-5; 8 nucleotides line up with TRBD1. Germline V gives CDR1 SGHRS, CDR2 YFSETQ. The CDR3 totals 15 residues. The trim removed 0 bases at V and 4 bases at J, leaving 5 bases unmatched. The CDR3 DNA sequence: TGCGCCAGCAGCTTGGTAGCAGGGGGCGGAGAGACCCAGTACTTC. It codes for CASSLVAGGGETQYF.

This sequence joins TRBV18 and TRBJ2-3, with D perhaps matching TRBD1 (6 bases). This CDR3 is 16 amino acids long. The germline V gene encodes CDR1 KGHSH and CDR2 LQKENI. Trimming shortened V by 0 bases and J by 3 bases, and 13 bases separated the two germline ends. The CDR3 DNA reads as TGTGCCAGCTCACCACCTTCCAGGGGTAGGACAGATACGCAGTATTTT. Protein product: CASSPPSRGRTDTQYF.

The V gene is TRBV2, the J gene TRBJ2-1; 8 bases fit TRBD2. The CDR3 loop spans 14 amino acids. Germline lookup yields CDR1 SNHLY and CDR2 FYNNEI. With 6 bases clipped from V and 7 bases from J, the junction kept 8 bases outside the gene matches. The CDR3 DNA follows: TGTGCCAGCAGCCCCGTGTTAGCGGGGAATGAGCAGTTCTTC. Encoded protein: CASSPVLAGNEQFF.

CDR3 amino acids: CASRGANYGYTF. In nucleotides, the CDR3 is TGTGCCAGCAGAGGAGCTAACTATGGCTACACCTTC. The J gene is TRBJ1-2, the V gene TRBV6-5; D remains ambiguous. V lost 6 bases and J lost 0, with 5 bases in between. Germline V gene sequence: CDR1 MNHEY, CDR2 SVGAGI. The CDR3 is 12 amino acids.

This clone was seen once. The chain employs TRBV11-3 and TRBJ2-7, with D possibly being TRBD1 (5 bases). Trimming left V 1 base short and J 2 bases short, with 15 bases between. The CDR3 sequence is 16 residues long. Germline CDR1 and CDR2: SGHNT and YENEEA. DNA for the CDR3: TGTGCCAGCAGCTTAGGAGAGTATGGGGCGCCCTACGAGCAGTACTTC. Protein sequence: CASSLGEYGAPYEQYF.

The V call is TRBV6-5, the J call TRBJ2-1; D not resolved. V gave up 4 bases and J gave up 4 bases, with 14 bases separating them. Per the germline V gene, CDR1 is MNHEY and CDR2 is SVGAGI. The CDR3 sequence is 15 residues long. The CDR3 spells CASSLRGLSYNEQFF. For the CDR3, the DNA is TGTGCCAGCAGTTTGAGAGGCCTTTCGTACAATGAGCAGTTCTTC.

The V and J genes are TRBV6-5 and TRBJ2-1, with 7 bases matching TRBD1. The germline gives CDR1 MNHEY, CDR2 SVGAGI. V was pared by 7 bases and J by 2 bases, with 8 bases of the junction left unmatched. The CDR3 sequence is 15 residues long. The CDR3 here is CASTIDRAAYNEQFF. CDR3 in DNA: TGTGCCAGCACTATAGACAGGGCGGCCTACAATGAGCAGTTCTTC.

V usage is TRBV5-1 and J usage is TRBJ2-3; tentative D call: TRBD2 (6 bases). CDR1 is SGHRS and CDR2 is YFSETQ in the germline V gene. This CDR3 region has 13 residues. Trimming cost V 5 bases and J 2 bases, with 9 bases left between them. The CDR3 DNA is TGCGCCAGCAGGGAGGGGTCCACAGATACGCAGTATTTT. This gives the protein CASREGSTDTQYF.

The chain is built from TRBV14 and TRBJ2-7; 9 nucleotides line up with TRBD2. Germline V gives CDR1 SGHDN, CDR2 FVKESK. This CDR3 contains 14 residues. The V segment lost 4 bases and the J segment 2 bases; nucleotides outside the gene matches: 3. The CDR3 here is CASSPRLAAYEQYF. The CDR3 DNA follows: TGTGCCAGCAGCCCTCGACTAGCGGCCTACGAGCAGTACTTC.

This sequence joins TRBV30 and TRBJ1-2; D is possibly TRBD1 (6 bases). Trimming stripped 0 bases from V and 0 bases from J, with 11 bases between. This CDR3 contains 15 residues. Germline V gene data show CDR1 as GTSNPN and CDR2 as SVGIG (reference sequence). The CDR3 reads CAWSVMDSANYGYTF. In DNA, the CDR3 is TGTGCCTGGAGTGTCATGGACAGCGCTAACTATGGCTACACCTTC.

The chain combines TRBV6-1 with TRBJ1-2, with TRBD1 matching over 8 bases. V lost 10 bases and J lost 4; bases outside the gene matches: 8. This CDR3 is built from 13 residues. The V gene's germline CDR1 is MNHNS and CDR2 SASEGT. The CDR3 DNA reads as TGTGCCACCGCAGGGGGCGTTGGCTATGGCTACACCTTC. It is translated as CATAGGVGYGYTF.

The chain joins TRBV7-2 to TRBJ2-5, with 7 bases fitting TRBD1. The CDR3 contains 14 residues. Germline lookup yields CDR1 SGHTA and CDR2 FQGNSA. Unmatched junction bases numbered 5, after V lost 2 bases and J lost 5 bases. CDR3 nucleotides: TGTGCCAGCAGCTTATTAATGACAGGGGAGACCCAGTACTTC. It codes for CASSLLMTGETQYF.

The rearrangement links TRBV7-8 to TRBJ2-7; D may be TRBD1 (6 bases). The CDR3 is 15 residues long. Germline CDR1 is SGHVS and CDR2 is FQNEAQ. V was shortened by 5 bases and J by 3 bases, with 17 bases between the two germline ends. CDR3 sequence (DNA): TGTGCCAGCAGCCTCAGGGGTGGGGACCACTACGAGCAGTACTTC. Protein product: CASSLRGGDHYEQYF. The full variable domain, rest sourced from reference TRBV7-8 and TRBJ2-7, is GAGVSQSPRYKVAKRGQDVALRCDPISGHVSLFWYQQALGQGPEFLTYFQNEAQLDKSGLPSDRFFAERPEGSVSTLKIQRTQQEDSAVYLCASSLRGGDHYEQYFGPGTRLTVT.

The rearrangement uses TRBV28 and TRBJ1-2; TRBD1 might be the D (6 bases). Trimming shortened V by 2 bases and J by 8 bases, and 12 bases separated the two germline ends. The CDR3 length is 13 residues. Looked up from germline, CDR1 is MDHEN and CDR2 is SYDVKM. CDR3 sequence: CASSLSSRGGYTF. CDR3 DNA: TGTGCCAGCAGTTTAAGTTCTAGGGGGGGCTACACCTTC.

This clone appeared a single time. The genes are TRBV5-1 and TRBJ1-1; 10 bases are shared with TRBD1. The germline V gene encodes CDR1 SGHRS and CDR2 YFSETQ. V lost 4 bases to trimming and J lost 9 bases; unmatched junction nucleotides: 3. The CDR3 totals 12 residues. The CDR3 region has the DNA TGCGCCAGCAGCAGGGACAGGGGACAAGCTTTCTTT. Translating it yields CASSRDRGQAFF.

V is TRBV6-1 and J is TRBJ2-2, with a weak D call TRBD1 (7 bases). This CDR3 is 14 amino acids long. V lost 6 bases and J lost 4, with 12 bases in between. In germline, CDR1 is MNHNS, CDR2 SASEGT. The DNA of the CDR3 is TGTGCCAGCAGGCAGGGGGAGGTCACCGGGGAGCTGTTTTTT. Protein product: CASRQGEVTGELFF.

The genes are TRBV19 and TRBJ1-2; no definite D call. Germline V gene lookup returns CDR1 LNHDA and CDR2 SQIVND (reference sequence). CDR3 size: 14 residues. V was cut by 7 bases and J by 3 bases, with 15 bases left in between. CDR3 sequence (DNA): TGTGCCAGTATCCGAGCGGATAGCGACTATGGCTACACCTTC. This sequence encodes CASIRADSDYGYTF.